Sequencing of this T cell receptor (beta chain) was carried out in a study of T cell changes during pregnancy in multiple sclerosis. Measured with immunoSEQ multiplex PCR; TCRdb has only the in-frame clones, and not every one. The sample has some 64,000 clones, 85% to 90% seen once. This clone was detected ten times or more. This CDR3 has 14 residues. CDR1 is ENHRY and CDR2 is SYGVKD in the germline V gene. V lost 11 bases and J lost 3, with 19 bases in between. The gene calls are TRBV10-3 and TRBJ1-1, with D uncertain. The sample here was peripheral blood, taken in the first trimester of pregnancy. The sequence came from a female donor in good health, enrolled as a control in a pregnancy study. DNA of the CDR3: TGTGCCTCGAAAGGAGGCAGTGTAGACACTGAAGCTTTCTTT. This sequence encodes CASKGGSVDTEAFF.